The source of this T cell receptor (beta chain) is a study of blood T cell repertoires in COVID-19. On the study more broadly: Sites across the United States, Italy and Spain contributed samples from acute and convalescent COVID-19. From T cells, B-cell-depleted T cells, or PBMCs came the material, which was cDNA or gDNA.

Original analysis: Reference gene primer amplification in the assay estimated nucleated cell counts. Sequencing used immunoSEQ multiplex PCR; TCRdb keeps in-frame clones, though not all of them. V and J calls and clone size are as listed in that table; D and trimming were resolved from the DNA. The sample has about 50,000 clones, around 90% seen once. This CDR3 has 14 residues. Trimming stripped 4 bases from V and 7 bases from J, with 16 bases between. The germline CDR1 and CDR2 sequences are GTSNPN and SVGIG (reference sequence). The receptor comes from a human donor in a cohort sampled during active COVID-19. The chain carries TRBV30 and TRBJ1-4; a possible D gene is TRBD1 (6 bases). The sample taken for sequencing was peripheral blood. This CDR3 is CAWNLGLDSEKLFF. For the CDR3, the DNA is TGTGCCTGGAATCTTGGACTGGACAGTGAAAAACTGTTTTTT.